These 19 T cell receptor beta chains were all obtained from the same sample, sequenced in a study of beta chain features in type 1 diabetes. The antigens of these receptors remain unknown. Of the isolated RNA, all was reverse transcribed, and so the sequenced material was expressed TCRB transcripts. Assay used: immunoSEQ multiplex PCR; TCRdb lists only in-frame clones, some missing. Altogether 200,000 to 300,000 clones are present, under 13% being singletons, with the ten largest covering approximately 0.017%. Whole-study findings and limits: Moderate but significant shortening of TCRB CDR3s was recorded in all four CD4+ subsets from Type 1 diabetes patients.

The sample consisted of naive CD4+ T cells from blood. These receptors all come from a man in his thirties or forties with type 1 diabetes.

The chain carries TRBV29-1 and TRBJ2-3; 8 bases align to TRBD2. Germline values: CDR1 SQVTM, CDR2 ANQGSEA. The CDR3 is made up of 13 amino acids. V trimming: 4 bases; J trimming: 4 bases; junction bases outside the gene matches: 4. The chain's CDR3 is CSVGGRGADTQYF. CDR3 bases: TGCAGCGTTGGTGGGCGGGGGGCAGATACGCAGTATTTT.

This clone was picked up a small number of times. V usage is TRBV7-9 and J usage is TRBJ1-6; 8 bases fit TRBD1. V was pared by 5 bases and J by 7 bases, with 7 bases of the junction left unmatched. The CDR3 is 15 amino acids. Germline assignment: CDR1 SEHNR and CDR2 FQNEAQ (reference sequence). This chain's CDR3 is CASSVGDRGNSPLHF. CDR3 nucleotide sequence: TGTGCCAGCAGCGTAGGCGACAGGGGCAATTCACCCCTCCACTTT.

V and J are TRBV13 and TRBJ2-2; tentatively, D is TRBD1 (5 bases). V lost 6 bases to trimming and J lost 7 bases, with 12 bases between them. The CDR3 is made up of 13 amino acids. Per the germline V gene, CDR1 is PRHDT and CDR2 is FYEKMQ (reference sequence). DNA for the CDR3: TGTGCCAGCAGATCCCAGGGCGGCGGGGAGCTGTTTTTT. Translating it yields CASRSQGGGELFF.

There are a few counts of this clone. The genes are TRBV5-1 and TRBJ2-7; D is perhaps TRBD2 (5 bases). In germline, CDR1 is SGHRS, CDR2 YFSETQ. Trimming cost V 1 base and J 4 bases, with 12 bases left between them. The CDR3 runs 14 residues. The CDR3 protein is CASSLSSGIYEQYF. DNA of the CDR3: TGCGCCAGCAGCTTGTCTTCGGGGATTTACGAGCAGTACTTC.

This chain uses TRBV18 with TRBJ2-7, with D unresolved. V lost 1 base and J 4 bases, leaving 11 bases between the germline ends. Germline CDR1 reads KGHSH; CDR2 reads LQKENI. The CDR3 is made up of 14 amino acids. This chain's CDR3 is CASSPLEFPYEQYF. CDR3 bases: TGTGCCAGCTCACCACTCGAGTTCCCTTACGAGCAGTACTTC.

In its sample, this clone was seen a few times. V and J are TRBV2 and TRBJ2-2; 7 bases align to TRBD1. The CDR3 extends over 14 amino acids. Germline values: CDR1 SNHLY, CDR2 FYNNEI. V shed 10 bases, J shed 7 bases, and the junction held 12 bases outside the gene matches. DNA of the CDR3: TGTGCCAACCGGGACAGAACCCGGGACGGGGAGCTGTTTTTT. It translates to CANRDRTRDGELFF.

V usage is TRBV14 and J usage is TRBJ1-1, with D tentatively TRBD1 (6 bases). This CDR3 contains 12 residues. Germline assignment: CDR1 SGHDN and CDR2 FVKESK. The V gene lost 4 bases and the J gene lost 11 bases, with 14 bases spanning the gap. The CDR3 coding sequence is TGTGCCAGCAGCCGATACAGGGTTGGCGCTTTCTTT. Translation: CASSRYRVGAFF.

A few counts support this clone. V gene TRBV27 combines with J gene TRBJ2-3, with a tentative D call TRBD2 (5 bases). The CDR3 has 16 amino acids. Between the trimmed V and J ends, which lost 5 bases and 2 bases, there was a span of 17 bases. Per germline, CDR1 MNHEY and CDR2 SMNVEV (reference sequence). In nucleotides, the CDR3 is TGTGCCAGCAGTCCCTTGGGGAGACGGGACACAGATACGCAGTATTTT. This sequence encodes CASSPLGRRDTDTQYF.

This clone turned up a few times. This chain joins TRBV29-1 and TRBJ2-2, with a tentative D call TRBD2 (5 bases). Germline loops: CDR1 SQVTM, CDR2 ANQGSEA. The length of the CDR3 is 13 residues. Trimming shortened V by 4 bases and J by 3 bases, and 9 bases separated the two germline ends. The CDR3 region has the DNA TGCAGCGTTGGACCGGGGTACACCGGGGAGCTGTTTTTT. This codes for CSVGPGYTGELFF.

This clone has only a few counts. The V gene is TRBV5-4, the J gene TRBJ1-2; 7 nucleotides line up with TRBD1. The V segment lost 6 bases and the J segment 8 bases; nucleotides outside the gene matches: 10. The CDR3 covers 13 residues. The germline CDR1 and CDR2 sequences are SGHNT and YYREEE (reference sequence). CDR3 region: CASTDHRGDGYTF. The CDR3 DNA reads TGTGCCAGCACCGACCACAGGGGTGACGGCTACACCTTC.

This chain connects TRBV4-3 to TRBJ2-7; 7 bases align to TRBD1. This CDR3 spans 13 amino acids. Trimming removed 3 bases from V and 4 bases from J; junction bases left unmatched: 3. Germline V gene sequence: CDR1 LGHNA, CDR2 YSLEER. DNA of the CDR3: TGCGCCAGCAGCCAGCCACAGGGGTACGAGCAGTACTTC. The encoded protein is CASSQPQGYEQYF.

This chain joins TRBV28 and TRBJ2-2; TRBD1 matches at 9 bases. Germline lookup yields CDR1 MDHEN and CDR2 SYDVKM. Germline trimming cut 7 bases from V and 5 bases from J; bases unmatched to any gene: 14. This CDR3 has 17 residues. CDR3 sequence reads: CASKNSGTGSVTGELFF. CDR3 sequence (DNA): TGTGCCAGCAAAAACTCCGGGACAGGGTCGGTAACCGGGGAGCTGTTTTTT. The whole variable domain, filled in from reference TRBV28 and TRBJ2-2, reads DVKVTQSSRYLVKRTGEKVFLECVQDMDHENMFWYRQDPGLGLRLIYFSYDVKMKEKGDIPEGYSVSREKKERFSLILESASTNQTSMYLCASKNSGTGSVTGELFFGEGSRLTVL.

V is TRBV9 and J is TRBJ2-5; 10 bases fit TRBD2. The CDR3 covers 15 residues. Trimming took 4 bases from V and 3 from J; bases not matched to a gene: 6. The germline V gene has CDR1 SGDLS and CDR2 YYNGEE. The chain's CDR3 is CASSSSGTSEETQYF. In nucleotides, the CDR3 is TGTGCCAGCAGCTCTTCCGGGACTAGCGAAGAGACCCAGTACTTC.

V is TRBV5-1 and J is TRBJ1-5, with 11 bases lining up with TRBD1. The CDR3 consists of 15 residues. V was pared by 4 bases and J by 4 bases, with 4 bases of the junction left unmatched. Germline CDR1 SGHRS, CDR2 YFSETQ. The CDR3 here is CASSTGTGGNQPQHF. CDR3 nucleotides: TGCGCCAGCAGCACCGGGACAGGGGGGAATCAGCCCCAGCATTTT.

This clone was counted between two and nine times. This chain connects TRBV11-2 to TRBJ2-1; tentatively, D is TRBD1 (6 bases). The V end lost 1 base, the J end lost 7 bases, and 8 bases lay between the germline ends. CDR1 is SGHAT and CDR2 is FQNNGV in the germline V gene. This CDR3 region has 13 residues. The CDR3 reads CASSLGGQNEQFF. CDR3 in DNA: TGTGCCAGCAGCTTAGGGGGGCAAAATGAGCAGTTCTTC.

This clone turned up a few times. The genes are TRBV5-1 and TRBJ1-6; 8 nucleotides align to TRBD1. V was pared by 4 bases and J by 0 bases, with 6 bases of the junction left unmatched. Germline V lookup: CDR1 SGHRS, CDR2 YFSETQ. This CDR3 is built from 17 residues. The CDR3 DNA is TGCGCCAGCAGCATTGGACAGGGAGCCTCCTATAATTCACCCCTCCACTTT. This gives the protein CASSIGQGASYNSPLHF.

There are a few counts of this clone. The chain couples TRBV9 to TRBJ1-1; D not resolved. Germline loops: CDR1 SGDLS, CDR2 YYNGEE. The CDR3 is 13 residues long. V was pared by 0 bases and J by 1 base, with 4 bases between. The CDR3 protein is CASSVAPNTEAFF. CDR3 nucleotides: TGTGCCAGCAGCGTAGCTCCGAACACTGAAGCTTTCTTT.

This clone was seen a few times. V is TRBV4-2 and J is TRBJ2-5; D gene ambiguous. This CDR3 is 12 amino acids long. V lost 4 bases to trimming and J lost 3 bases, with 6 bases between them. Germline CDR1 is LGHNA and CDR2 is YNFKEQ. This CDR3 is CASSRGEETQYF. The CDR3 DNA sequence: TGTGCCAGCAGCCGAGGCGAAGAGACCCAGTACTTC.

This chain connects TRBV5-4 to TRBJ2-1; no firm D call. The V gene's germline CDR1 is SGHNT and CDR2 YYREEE (reference sequence). This CDR3 comprises 17 residues. V lost 0 bases and J lost 5, with 18 bases in between. The CDR3 region is CASSLDLEVLQNNEQFF. DNA of the CDR3: TGTGCCAGCAGCTTGGATCTAGAGGTCCTTCAAAACAATGAGCAGTTCTTC.